This record concerns one T cell receptor (beta chain) sequence. Original data processing: Counts of nucleated cells, estimated from reference gene primer amplification, were obtained. Clones were read by immunoSEQ multiplex PCR, and TCRdb kept only the in-frame ones, dropping some. V and J calls and clone size are copied from that table; D and trimming were computed from the DNA. Seen here are some 70,000 clones, approximately 80% observed once, and the top ten hold 40% to 45%. This sample was taken from a study of blood T cell repertoires in COVID-19. The specimen was peripheral blood. The sequence came from an elderly man with acute or convalescent COVID-19.

CDR3 loop: CASSVEVLAGGPNEQFF. CDR3 nucleotides: TGTGCCAGCAGCGTAGAGGTACTAGCGGGAGGGCCGAATGAGCAGTTCTTC. The J gene is TRBJ2-1, the V gene TRBV9, with 13 positions matching TRBD2. Germline V CDR1 and CDR2: SGDLS, YYNGEE. V lost 0 bases to trimming and J lost 7 bases; unmatched junction nucleotides: 7. The CDR3 is 17 residues long.